These 9 T cell receptor beta chains came from one sample sequenced in a study of response to subunit inactivated influenza vaccine. TCRdb analysed the RT-PCR reads with MiXCR anew, one entry per CDR3 protein. The sample contains around 500,000 distinct CDR3 sequences, approximately 11% of which appear only once. Here the sequenced sample was PBMCs from blood, taken roughly 47 days after vaccination. Every receptor here comes from a man aged 50-59 years who received an inactivated influenza vaccine.

The chain has TRBV20-1 and TRBJ2-1; D possibly corresponds to TRBD2 (6 bases). Deletions cut 0 bases from V and 12 bases from J, with 21 bases between. CDR1 and CDR2 from the germline V gene are DFQATT and SNEGSKA (reference sequence). This CDR3 contains 15 residues. CDR3 coding DNA: TGCAGTGCTAGAGATCCGGTGGGAGGAGTCGGTGGGCAGTTCTTC. It specifies CSARDPVGGVGGQFF.

Notes on this clonotype: A much bigger clone sits one base away, suggesting this may be a read error. It is likely a read error, because the conserved phenylalanine at the end of the CDR3 is missing. The V call is TRBV4-1, the J call TRBJ1-1, with TRBD1 as a possible D gene (6 bases). This CDR3 has 14 residues. Germline lookup yields CDR1 MGHRA and CDR2 YSYEKL. V was pared by 4 bases and J by 1 base, with 10 bases between. The CDR3 DNA reads TGCGCCAGCAGCCTATACAGGGAGAACACTGAAGCTTTCCTT. It translates to CASSLYRENTEAFL.

This clonotype was detected only a few times. V is TRBV12-3 or TRBV12-4 and J is TRBJ1-5; 7 bases align to TRBD1. This CDR3 has 14 residues. Germline trimming cut 7 bases from V and 3 bases from J; bases unmatched to any gene: 6. CDR3 loop: CASTLTGINQPQHF. Here the CDR3 DNA reads TGTGCCAGCACCCTGACAGGGATCAATCAGCCCCAGCATTTT.

Notes on this clonotype: With a much larger clone just one base away, this may be a read error. The J gene is TRBJ1-1, the V gene TRBV11-2; weak D call: TRBD1 (5 bases). Deletions cut 6 bases from V and 0 bases from J, with 17 bases between. The CDR3 contains 16 residues. CDR1 is SGHAT, CDR2 FQNNGV, per germline. The CDR3 nucleotides are TGTGCCAGCAGACCTCGAGGGGCAGGATTGAACACTGAAGCTTTCTTT. Encoded protein: CASRPRGAGLNTEAFF.

This clonotype was counted ten times or more. The chain uses TRBV5-1 and TRBJ2-7, with TRBD1 identical over 8 bases. There are 14 residues in the CDR3. CDR1 is SGHRS and CDR2 is YFSETQ in the germline V gene. V lost 4 bases, J lost 4 bases, and 7 bases stayed unmatched. The CDR3: CASSPTGVNYEQYF. CDR3 DNA sequence: TGCGCCAGCAGCCCGACAGGGGTGAATTACGAGCAGTACTTC.

This clonotype was seen only a few times. CDR3 DNA: TGTGCCAGCAGCCGCCTGGGGAACACCGGGGAGCTGTTTTTT. Its translation is CASSRLGNTGELFF. This chain links TRBV7-9 with TRBJ2-2; D call uncertain. Germline V gene lookup returns CDR1 SEHNR and CDR2 FQNEAQ (reference sequence). V lost 5 bases, J lost 1 base, and 8 bases lay in between. The CDR3 runs 14 residues.

This sequence joins TRBV4-3 and TRBJ2-7, with no clear D. Between the trimmed V and J ends, which lost 0 bases and 2 bases, there was a span of 11 bases. The CDR3 totals 15 residues. Germline V CDR1 and CDR2: LGHNA, YSLEER. The CDR3 spells CASSQDLQSPYEQYF. CDR3 bases: TGCGCCAGCAGCCAAGACCTACAGAGCCCCTACGAGCAGTACTTC.

The chain uses TRBV28 and TRBJ1-3; no definite D call. V lost 6 bases and J 8 bases, leaving 14 bases between the germline ends. The CDR3 sequence is 13 residues long. Germline assignment: CDR1 MDHEN and CDR2 SYDVKM. CDR3 DNA: TGTGCCAGCAGCCTCTCGGGGATGGACACCATATATTTT. It specifies CASSLSGMDTIYF.

This clonotype came up a few times. The genes are TRBV6-2 or TRBV6-3 and TRBJ2-5; TRBD2 agrees at 8 bases. After removal of 6 bases from V and 2 bases from J, the junction contained 11 bases not matched to a gene. The CDR3 consists of 16 residues. From germline, CDR1 is MNHEY and CDR2 SVGEGT. CDR3 sequence (DNA): TGTGCCAGCAGCCTATACGTAGGACTAGCTCAAGAGACCCAGTACTTC. Amino acids: CASSLYVGLAQETQYF.